A selection of T cell receptor beta chains follows, all from one sample in a study of beta chain features in type 1 diabetes. TCRdb's table, derived via immunoSEQ multiplex PCR, lists solely in-frame clones and lacks some. The sample yields about 230,000 clones, 16% seen once. The sample comprised naive CD4+ T cells from blood. These TCRs come from a man in his thirties or forties with type 1 diabetes. Each CDR3 is given with its conserved first and last residue. The D gene is left open where the match is weak. Rows may omit the clone size; those that give it use once, few, many or a size class.

clone_size	j_call	v_call	d_call	cdr3_nt	cdr3_aa
.	TRBJ2-7	TRBV21-1	.	TGTGCCAGCAGCCCCACTCGGGACTACGAGCAGTACTTC	CASSPTRDYEQYF
few	TRBJ1-3	TRBV30	.	TGTGCCTGGCATACTGGTGACACCATATATTTT	CAWHTGDTIYF
few	TRBJ1-1	TRBV7-9	.	TGTGCCAGCAGCCGCTCGGGGAACACTGAAGCTTTCTTT	CASSRSGNTEAFF
.	TRBJ2-3	TRBV19	TRBD1	TGTGCCAGTAGTGAGGGACAGGGAAGGGCAGATACGCAGTATTTT	CASSEGQGRADTQYF
few	TRBJ1-1	TRBV18	.	TGTGCCAGCTCACCAATGGGGAACACTGAAGCTTTCTTT	CASSPMGNTEAFF
.	TRBJ2-1	TRBV7-2	TRBD1	TGTGCCAGCAGCCCGGGACAGGGAGGGCTAAATGAGCAGTTCTTC	CASSPGQGGLNEQFF
.	TRBJ2-7	TRBV30	.	TGTGCCTGGACAGGGGGAGGAGACGAGCAGTACTTC	CAWTGGGDEQYF
few	TRBJ2-7	TRBV18	TRBD1	TGTGCCAGCTCAAGCCAGGACAGGGGGAACGAGCAGTACTTC	CASSSQDRGNEQYF
.	TRBJ2-5	TRBV21-1	.	TGTGCCAGCAGCAAAAGGTTCCAAGAGACCCAGTACTTC	CASSKRFQETQYF
few	TRBJ2-6	TRBV29-1	.	TGCAGCGTTATCGGGACGGGAACTGGGGCCAACGTCCTGACTTTC	CSVIGTGTGANVLTF
few	TRBJ1-4	TRBV30	.	TGTGCCTGGAGTGTACGGAACAGGGCTATCACGAATGAAAAACTGTTTTTT	CAWSVRNRAITNEKLFF
.	TRBJ1-2	TRBV15	.	TGTGCCACCAGCAGAGCGGGCAGGGGCTACTATGGCTACACCTTC	CATSRAGRGYYGYTF
.	TRBJ2-1	TRBV28	TRBD2	TGTGCCAGCCTTACTAGCGGGACCTACAATGAGCAGTTCTTC	CASLTSGTYNEQFF
.	TRBJ2-5	TRBV4-1	TRBD2	TGCGCCAGCAGCCCGGGGGGGACTAGCGGGAGGGAGACCCAGTACTTC	CASSPGGTSGRETQYF
few	TRBJ2-7	TRBV29-1	.	TGCAGCGTTGACAGGGCGGGGAGCAACGAGCAGTACTTC	CSVDRAGSNEQYF
.	TRBJ2-7	TRBV14	TRBD2	TGTGCCAGCAGCCAACAATCCGGGACTAGCGACTCCTACGAGCAGTACTTC	CASSQQSGTSDSYEQYF
.	TRBJ2-3	TRBV30	.	TGTGCCTGGAGTCACAGCACAGATACGCAGTATTTT	CAWSHSTDTQYF
.	TRBJ1-2	TRBV29-1	TRBD1	TGCAGCGTTGAAAGGCCGACAGGGGCTGGCTACACCTTC	CSVERPTGAGYTF
.	TRBJ2-7	TRBV29-1	TRBD2	TGCAGCGTTGAATTAGGTGGACTAGCGGGAAGGTACGAGCAGTACTTC	CSVELGGLAGRYEQYF
.	TRBJ2-7	TRBV18	.	TGTGCCAGCTCGAGGGACGAATTATACGAGCAGTACTTC	CASSRDELYEQYF
few	TRBJ2-5	TRBV6-6	TRBD1	TGTGCCAGCAGTTACTCGGGGACAGGGGGTGAGACCCAGTACTTC	CASSYSGTGGETQYF
few	TRBJ1-2	TRBV4-1	TRBD1	TGCGCCAGCAGCCAAGATGACATAAAGGGGGACAGGTTGTTTGGCTACACCTTC	CASSQDDIKGDRLFGYTF
.	TRBJ2-7	TRBV29-1	.	TGCAGCGTTGCACATCTCCAGGAGCAGTACTTC	CSVAHLQEQYF
few	TRBJ2-3	TRBV7-8	.	TGTGCCAGCAGCGACAACCCGTCCCAGGGCACAGATACGCAGTATTTT	CASSDNPSQGTDTQYF
.	TRBJ2-5	TRBV28	TRBD2	TGTGCCAGCAGCCAACTAGCGGGAGGGGCCCAAGAGACCCAGTACTTC	CASSQLAGGAQETQYF
.	TRBJ1-2	TRBV9	.	TGTGCCAGCAGCGTAGCTCCAGGGATAGTTTATGGCTACACCTTC	CASSVAPGIVYGYTF
few	TRBJ2-1	TRBV4-1	TRBD2	TGCGCCAGCAGCCAAGACCCACTAGCGGGAGGAGCGAATGAGCAGTTCTTC	CASSQDPLAGGANEQFF
few	TRBJ2-1	TRBV30	.	TGTGCCCTGGGGGGATTTTACAATGAGCAGTTCTTC	CALGGFYNEQFF
.	TRBJ1-5	TRBV7-2	.	TGTGCCAGCAGCTTAGGCATGGCATCGCAGCCCCAGCATTTT	CASSLGMASQPQHF
.	TRBJ2-5	TRBV5-1	.	TGCGCCAGCAGCTTCCAGGGGAACCAAGAGACCCAGTACTTC	CASSFQGNQETQYF
few	TRBJ2-1	TRBV7-9	TRBD2	TGTGCCAGCAGCCACCGCCCCGCGGGACTAGTAGGGTACAATGAGCAGTTCTTC	CASSHRPAGLVGYNEQFF
few	TRBJ2-3	TRBV6-7	.	TGTGCCAGCAGTTACTCTGGGGAGACCAGCACAGATACGCAGTATTTT	CASSYSGETSTDTQYF
.	TRBJ2-1	TRBV7-2	.	TGTGCCAGCAGCCACGCTAGCGTCAATGAGCAGTTCTTC	CASSHASVNEQFF
once	TRBJ1-2	TRBV15	.	TGTGCCACCAGCGGATACAGGGATCGTGACTATGGCTACACCTTC	CATSGYRDRDYGYTF
few	TRBJ2-1	TRBV10-3	.	TGTGCCATCAGTGCCCCGCAGGCAGGCTACAATGAGCAGTTCTTC	CAISAPQAGYNEQFF
.	TRBJ2-1	TRBV7-6	TRBD2	TGTGCCAGCAGCAACTCGTACGGGACTAGCGGTTACAATGAGCAGTTCTTC	CASSNSYGTSGYNEQFF
.	TRBJ2-2	TRBV19	.	TGTGCCAGTAGTATGGCATACGGGGAGCTGTTTTTT	CASSMAYGELFF
few	TRBJ2-5	TRBV5-6	.	TGTGCCAGCAGCTTGGCTGGGTCAGGGATGGAGACCCAGTACTTC	CASSLAGSGMETQYF
few	TRBJ2-5	TRBV7-2	.	TGTGCCAGCAGCTTAAGACCAGCACCAGAGACCCAGTACTTC	CASSLRPAPETQYF
.	TRBJ1-5	TRBV7-2	TRBD1	TGTGCCAGCAGCCGTACAGGGGTGGGCAATCAGCCCCAGCATTTT	CASSRTGVGNQPQHF
.	TRBJ2-3	TRBV11-2	TRBD2	TGTGCCAGCAGCGTACCGGGACTAGCGGCAGATACGCAGTATTTT	CASSVPGLAADTQYF
few	TRBJ2-1	TRBV10-3	.	TGTGCCATCAGTATCTCAGGGTATGAGCAGTTCTTC	CAISISGYEQFF
.	TRBJ2-6	TRBV10-3	.	TGTGCCATCAGTGAGAGTATGCAATTCAGCTCTGGGGCCAACGTCCTGACTTTC	CAISESMQFSSGANVLTF
.	TRBJ2-3	TRBV11-2	.	TGTGCCAGCAGCTCAAGACTAGTAACAGATACGCAGTATTTT	CASSSRLVTDTQYF
few	TRBJ2-5	TRBV5-1	TRBD1	TGCGCCAGCAGCGGACAGGGGGGTCAAGAGACCCAGTACTTC	CASSGQGGQETQYF
few	TRBJ2-7	TRBV5-1	.	TGCGCCAGCAGCTTGGAAGCGTTAACCTACGAGCAGTACTTC	CASSLEALTYEQYF
few	TRBJ2-7	TRBV6-6	TRBD2	TGTGCCAGCAGTTCGGGACTAGCGGGAGTATTGTACGAGCAGTACTTC	CASSSGLAGVLYEQYF
few	TRBJ2-3	TRBV25-1	.	TGTGCCAGCAGTGATCCTGGACCCGCAGATACGCAGTATTTT	CASSDPGPADTQYF
few	TRBJ1-4	TRBV4-1	.	TGCGCCAGCAGCCAGTGGGAGACGGTAAATGAAAAACTGTTTTTT	CASSQWETVNEKLFF
few	TRBJ2-7	TRBV9	.	TGTGCCAGCAGCGTAGGAACCGCCGCCAGCGCCTGGGGGTACGAGCAGTACTTC	CASSVGTAASAWGYEQYF
few	TRBJ2-7	TRBV4-3	.	TGCGCCAGCAGCCCCGATGGAACCCGCTATTACGAGCAGTACTTC	CASSPDGTRYYEQYF
.	TRBJ2-3	TRBV7-2	.	TGTGCCAGCAGCTTAAACAGCGCCCGTAGCACAGATACGCAGTATTTT	CASSLNSARSTDTQYF
.	TRBJ2-1	TRBV5-1	TRBD2	TGCGCCAGCAGCTTGCAGCGGGAGGACAATGAGCAGTTCTTC	CASSLQREDNEQFF
few	TRBJ2-5	TRBV5-1	.	TGCGCCAGCAGCTCCTTCGGACTGCCTGTATGGCTTTCCAAAGAGACCCAGTACTTC	CASSSFGLPVWLSKETQYF
few	TRBJ2-5	TRBV29-1	TRBD1	TGCAGCGTTGCCCCGTGGACAGGGCAAGAGACCCAGTACTTC	CSVAPWTGQETQYF